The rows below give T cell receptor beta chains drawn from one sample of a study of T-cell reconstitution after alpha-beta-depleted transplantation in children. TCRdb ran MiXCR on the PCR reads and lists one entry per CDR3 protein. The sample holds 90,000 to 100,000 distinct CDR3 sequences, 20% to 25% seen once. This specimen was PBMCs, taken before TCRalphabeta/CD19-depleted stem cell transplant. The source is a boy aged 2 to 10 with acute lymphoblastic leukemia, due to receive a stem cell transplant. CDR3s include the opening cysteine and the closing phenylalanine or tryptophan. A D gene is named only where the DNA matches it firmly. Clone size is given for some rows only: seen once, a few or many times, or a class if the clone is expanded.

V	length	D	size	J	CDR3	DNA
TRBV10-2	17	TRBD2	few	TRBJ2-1	CASSEAGTSGMYNEQFF	TGCGCCAGCAGTGAGGCCGGGACTAGCGGAATGTACAATGAGCAGTTCTTC
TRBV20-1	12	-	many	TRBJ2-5	CSARLVQETQYF	TGCAGTGCTAGGTTGGTTCAAGAGACCCAGTACTTC
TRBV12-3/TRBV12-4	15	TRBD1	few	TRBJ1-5	CASSFKTGGNQPQHF	TGTGCCAGCAGTTTTAAGACAGGGGGCAATCAGCCCCAGCATTTT
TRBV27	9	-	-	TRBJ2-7	CASSNEQYF	TGTGCCAGCAGTAACGAGCAGTACTTC
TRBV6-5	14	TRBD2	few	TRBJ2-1	CASKSSGTYNEQFF	TGTGCCAGTAAATCTAGCGGCACCTACAATGAGCAGTTCTTC
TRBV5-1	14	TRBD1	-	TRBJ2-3	CASGTGTGPDTQYF	TGCGCCAGCGGCACCGGGACAGGGCCAGATACGCAGTATTTT
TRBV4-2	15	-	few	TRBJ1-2	CASSQDRANNYGYTF	TGTGCCAGCAGCCAAGACAGGGCCAATAACTATGGCTACACCTTC
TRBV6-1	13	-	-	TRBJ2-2	CASTQQNTGELFF	TGTGCCAGCACGCAGCAGAACACCGGGGAGCTGTTTTTT
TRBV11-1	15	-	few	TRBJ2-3	CASSFGGAQTDTQYF	TGTGCCAGCAGCTTTGGGGGGGCCCAAACAGATACGCAGTATTTT
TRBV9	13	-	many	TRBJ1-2	CASSVGQGDGYTF	TGTGCCAGCAGCGTTGGCCAGGGCGATGGCTACACCTTC
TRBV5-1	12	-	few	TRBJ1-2	CASSLDRLGYTF	TGCGCCAGCAGCTTGGACAGGCTTGGCTACACCTTC
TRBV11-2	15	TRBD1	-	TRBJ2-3	CASRKGQSSTDTQYF	TGTGCCAGCAGAAAGGGACAGTCGAGCACAGATACGCAGTATTTT
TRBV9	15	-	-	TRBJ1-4	CASSVGAGSNEKLFF	TGTGCCAGCAGCGTAGGGGCAGGGAGTAATGAAAAACTGTTTTTT
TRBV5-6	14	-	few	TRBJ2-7	CASRPGHNSYEQYF	TGTGCCAGCAGACCGGGACATAACTCCTACGAGCAGTACTTC
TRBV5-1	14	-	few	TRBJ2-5	CASSEEGPGETQYF	TGCGCCAGCAGCGAGGAGGGGCCCGGAGAGACCCAGTACTTC
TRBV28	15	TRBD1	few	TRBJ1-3	CASRLQGFSGNTIYF	TGTGCCAGCAGATTACAGGGGTTTTCGGGAAACACCATATATTTT
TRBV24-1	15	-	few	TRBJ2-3	CATSGPGVRADTQYF	TGTGCCACCAGTGGACCCGGAGTTCGCGCAGATACGCAGTATTTT
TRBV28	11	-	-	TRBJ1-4	CASRRNEKLFF	TGTGCCAGCAGGCGAAATGAAAAACTGTTTTTT
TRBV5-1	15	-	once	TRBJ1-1	CASSLEAVTNTEAFF	TGCGCCAGCAGCTTGGAGGCTGTGACGAACACTGAAGCTTTCTTT
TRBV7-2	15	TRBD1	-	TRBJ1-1	CASSPGTGLGTEAFF	TGTGCCAGCAGCCCCGGGACAGGACTCGGCACTGAAGCTTTCTTT
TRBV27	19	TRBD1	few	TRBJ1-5	CASSLSGTGVLFSNQPQHF	TGTGCCAGCAGTTTATCAGGGACAGGGGTTCTATTTAGCAATCAGCCCCAGCATTTT
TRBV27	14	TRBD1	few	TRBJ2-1	CASSMGTGVNEQFF	TGTGCCAGCAGTATGGGGACAGGGGTTAATGAGCAGTTCTTC
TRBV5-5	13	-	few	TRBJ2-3	CASSPSGLDTQYF	TGTGCCAGCAGCCCCTCGGGATTAGATACGCAGTATTTT
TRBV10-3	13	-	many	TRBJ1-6	CATSGQTNSPLHF	TGTGCCACTTCAGGACAGACTAATTCACCCCTCCACTTT
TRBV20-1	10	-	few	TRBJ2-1	CSASVNEQFF	TGCAGTGCTAGCGTAAATGAGCAGTTCTTC
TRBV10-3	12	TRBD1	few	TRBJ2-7	CAIRGTGHEQYF	TGTGCCATCAGGGGGACAGGGCACGAGCAGTACTTC
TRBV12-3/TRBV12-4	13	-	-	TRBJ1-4	CASSFGGREILFF	TGTGCCAGCAGTTTTGGTGGCAGGGAGATACTGTTTTTT
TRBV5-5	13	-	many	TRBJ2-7	CASSSGSTYEQYF	TGTGCCAGCAGCAGCGGGTCGACATACGAGCAGTACTTC
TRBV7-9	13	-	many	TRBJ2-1	CASSLAPLNEQFF	TGTGCCAGCAGCTTAGCCCCCCTAAATGAGCAGTTCTTC
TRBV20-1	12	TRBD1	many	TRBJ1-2	CSARQGDYGYTF	TGCAGTGCTAGACAGGGGGACTATGGCTACACCTTC
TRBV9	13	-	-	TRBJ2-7	CASSPSLGREQYF	TGTGCCAGCAGCCCTTCCTTGGGGCGCGAGCAGTACTTC
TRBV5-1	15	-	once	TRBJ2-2	CASSQLTANTGELFF	TGCGCCAGCAGCCAACTAACGGCGAACACCGGGGAGCTGTTTTTT
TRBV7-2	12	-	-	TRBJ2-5	CASSPAGQTQYF	TGTGCCAGCAGCCCCGCGGGGCAGACCCAGTACTTC
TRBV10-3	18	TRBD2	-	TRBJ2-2	CAISESGRLAEGRGELFF	TGTGCCATCAGTGAGTCAGGTCGACTAGCGGAGGGGCGCGGGGAGCTGTTTTTT
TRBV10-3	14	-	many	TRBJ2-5	CAISAGSVQETQYF	TGTGCCATCAGTGCGGGTAGCGTCCAAGAGACCCAGTACTTC
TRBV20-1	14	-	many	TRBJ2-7	CSARVWGSSYEQYF	TGCAGTGCTAGAGTGTGGGGGAGCTCCTACGAGCAGTACTTC
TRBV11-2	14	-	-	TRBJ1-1	CASSLEGGGTEAFF	TGTGCCAGCAGCTTAGAAGGCGGCGGCACTGAAGCTTTCTTT
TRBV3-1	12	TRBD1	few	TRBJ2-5	CASRTGEETQYF	TGTGCCAGCAGGACAGGGGAAGAGACCCAGTACTTC
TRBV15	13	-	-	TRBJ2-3	CATSRTNTDTQYF	TGTGCCACCAGTAGAACAAACACAGATACGCAGTATTTT
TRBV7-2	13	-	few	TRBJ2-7	CASSPMGGGEQYF	TGTGCCAGCAGCCCGATGGGGGGTGGCGAGCAGTACTTC
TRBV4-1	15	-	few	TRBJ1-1	CASSQGSALNTEAFF	TGCGCCAGCAGCCAAGGGTCAGCCTTGAACACTGAAGCTTTCTTT